The 29 T cell receptor beta chains below were found in one sample sequenced in a study of cytomegalovirus exposure and HLA in healthy donors. PCR employed 60 Vbeta and 13 Jbeta primers. Profiled with immunoSEQ multiplex PCR; TCRdb holds only in-frame clones, not every one. Here the sample spans around 19,000 clones, about four fifths being singletons. Source material: PBMCs. The origin of the receptors is a human donor in good health.

The chain uses TRBV5-1 and TRBJ2-6, with 7 bases that match TRBD1. V shed 7 bases and J 0 bases; nucleotides not matched to a gene: 13. Germline V gives CDR1 SGHRS, CDR2 YFSETQ. The CDR3 consists of 18 residues. DNA for the CDR3: TGCGCCAGCTCAGAAAGGCATGGACAGGTCTCTGGGGCCAACGTCCTGACTTTC. It is translated as CASSERHGQVSGANVLTF.

The rearrangement links TRBV7-2 to TRBJ1-1; 11 bases match TRBD1. The CDR3 runs to 14 residues. Germline loops: CDR1 SGHTA, CDR2 FQGNSA. V trimming: 5 bases; J trimming: 4 bases; junction bases outside the gene matches: 3. CDR3 DNA: TGTGCCAGCAGCCGGGACAGGGGGGCCACTGAAGCTTTCTTT. Translated, it gives CASSRDRGATEAFF.

Of note for this clone: The germline gene is not matched at one end of the junction; a read error may be the cause. The rearrangement uses TRBV5-1 and TRBJ2-1; weak D call: TRBD2 (6 bases). Germline CDR1 reads SGHRS; CDR2 reads YFSETQ. This CDR3 contains 14 residues. The CDR3: CASSLLGGITEQLF. Written as DNA, the CDR3 is TGCGCCAGCAGCTTGCTTGGCGGGATCACCGAGCAGCTCTTC.

V usage is TRBV7-2 and J usage is TRBJ2-3; TRBD2 agrees at 7 bases. Germline V CDR1 and CDR2: SGHTA, FQGNSA. The CDR3 loop spans 13 amino acids. The V segment lost 5 bases and the J segment 4 bases; nucleotides outside the gene matches: 3. CDR3 amino acids: CASSPAGADTQYF. The CDR3 DNA follows: TGTGCCAGCAGCCCCGCGGGGGCAGATACGCAGTATTTT.

The count of this clone is one. This rearrangement joins TRBV9 to TRBJ1-5; D unresolved. Germline V gene lookup returns CDR1 SGDLS and CDR2 YYNGEE. The V gene lost 3 bases and the J gene lost 5 bases, with 12 bases spanning the gap. The CDR3 is 14 residues long. The CDR3 region is CASSEDGRDQPQHF. The CDR3 DNA sequence: TGTGCCAGCAGCGAGGACGGGAGAGATCAGCCCCAGCATTTT.

This clone appeared a few times. The V gene is TRBV19, the J gene TRBJ1-6; no clear D. V was trimmed by 3 bases and J by 7 bases, leaving 10 bases between them. Per the germline V gene, CDR1 is LNHDA and CDR2 is SQIVND (reference sequence). CDR3 size: 14 residues. CDR3: CASSIGRENSPLHF. In DNA, the CDR3 is TGTGCCAGTAGTATCGGTAGGGAGAATTCACCCCTCCACTTT.

The chain has TRBV7-2 and TRBJ1-4; D possibly corresponds to TRBD1 (6 bases). V was pared by 1 base and J by 8 bases, with 14 bases between. In germline, CDR1 is SGHTA, CDR2 FQGNSA. The CDR3 spans 15 residues. The CDR3 nucleotides are TGTGCCAGCAGCTTAGTGCGGGGGGCGAGGGAAAAACTGTTTTTT. It encodes CASSLVRGAREKLFF.

This chain joins TRBV11-2 and TRBJ2-1; 7 bases line up with TRBD2. Germline CDR1 SGHAT, CDR2 FQNNGV. Germline trimming cut 3 bases from V and 10 bases from J; bases unmatched to any gene: 9. The CDR3 length is 14 residues. CDR3: CASSFWTRPGEQFF. The CDR3 DNA follows: TGTGCCAGCAGCTTCTGGACTAGACCAGGGGAGCAGTTCTTC.

This clone was found once. V and J are TRBV7-9 and TRBJ2-5; 13 bases are shared with TRBD2. CDR3 length: 15 residues. CDR1 SEHNR and CDR2 FQNEAQ come from the germline V gene (reference sequence). Trimming cost V 5 bases and J 5 bases; bases outside gene matches: 5. The CDR3 coding sequence is TGTGCCAGCAGCCTCAGACTAGCGGGAGGCGAGACCCAGTACTTC. It yields the protein CASSLRLAGGETQYF.

This rearrangement joins TRBV10-3 to TRBJ1-1; no firm D call. CDR3 size: 16 residues. Germline CDR1 ENHRY, CDR2 SYGVKD. V was trimmed by 6 bases and J by 4 bases, leaving 21 bases between them. Here the CDR3 DNA reads TGTGCCATCAGGGGGTGGGAGACAAGAAGTCGCACTGAAGCTTTCTTT. The encoded protein is CAIRGWETRSRTEAFF.

This CDR3 is CASSSTWNSPLHF. CDR3 DNA sequence: TGTGCCAGCAGCTCAACATGGAATTCACCCCTCCACTTT. V gene TRBV5-6 combines with J gene TRBJ1-6; D ambiguous. Trimming removed 3 bases at V and 7 bases at J, with 8 bases between. The V gene's germline CDR1 is SGHDT and CDR2 YYEEEE. The CDR3 totals 13 residues.

This clone occurred once. This chain connects TRBV7-9 to TRBJ2-3; TRBD1 matches at 7 bases. The CDR3 totals 13 residues. The V gene end was trimmed by 6 bases and the J gene end by 4 bases; junction bases not matched to a gene: 4. The germline V gene encodes CDR1 SEHNR and CDR2 FQNEAQ (reference sequence). The DNA for the CDR3 is TGTGCCAGCAGGACAGGGTTGGCAGATACGCAGTATTTT. Its translation: CASRTGLADTQYF.

V gene TRBV7-7 combines with J gene TRBJ2-5; D not resolved. The CDR3 spans 13 residues. Germline CDR1 reads SSHAT; CDR2 reads FNYEAQ (reference sequence). The V gene lost 1 base and the J gene lost 3 bases, with 6 bases spanning the gap. The CDR3 DNA is TGTGCCAGCAGCTTAGATGGAGAAGAGACCCAGTACTTC. Translation gives CASSLDGEETQYF.

V gene TRBV19 combines with J gene TRBJ1-5; D not resolved. Germline V gene lookup returns CDR1 LNHDA and CDR2 SQIVND (reference sequence). The CDR3 covers 13 residues. Trimming cost V 1 base and J 5 bases, with 6 bases left between them. CDR3 nucleotide sequence: TGTGCCAGTAGTATAGGCCTAGATCAGCCCCAGCATTTT. It yields the protein CASSIGLDQPQHF. Full variable domain (missing parts from reference TRBV19 and TRBJ1-5): DGGITQSPKYLFRKEGQNVTLSCEQNLNHDAMYWYRQDPGQGLRLIYYSQIVNDFQKGDIAEGYSVSREKKESFPLTVTSAQKNPTAFYLCASSIGLDQPQHFGDGTRLSIL.

The chain joins TRBV5-1 to TRBJ2-5; 9 nucleotides line up with TRBD1. There are 16 residues in the CDR3. V shed 0 bases, J shed 5 bases, and the junction held 8 bases outside the gene matches. Germline loops: CDR1 SGHRS, CDR2 YFSETQ. CDR3 in amino acids: CASSLGGTGRGETQYF. Here the CDR3 DNA reads TGCGCCAGCAGCTTGGGCGGGACAGGGCGAGGGGAGACCCAGTACTTC. The full variable domain, with the rest looked up from reference TRBV5-1 and TRBJ2-5, is KAGVTQTPRYLIKTRGQQVTLSCSPISGHRSVSWYQQTPGQGLQFLFEYFSETQRNKGNFPGRFSGRQFSNSRSEMNVSTLELGDSALYLCASSLGGTGRGETQYFGPGTRLLVL.

The chain uses TRBV5-1 and TRBJ2-4, with a weak D call TRBD2 (6 bases). In germline, CDR1 is SGHRS, CDR2 YFSETQ. There are 15 residues in the CDR3. The germline V and J ends were trimmed by 0 bases and 8 bases, with 15 bases remaining between them. CDR3 amino acids: CASSLGGGMTHIQYF. The CDR3 region has the DNA TGCGCCAGCAGCTTGGGTGGGGGGATGACCCACATTCAGTACTTC. Complete variable domain (other parts from reference TRBV5-1 and TRBJ2-4): KAGVTQTPRYLIKTRGQQVTLSCSPISGHRSVSWYQQTPGQGLQFLFEYFSETQRNKGNFPGRFSGRQFSNSRSEMNVSTLELGDSALYLCASSLGGGMTHIQYFGAGTRLSVL.

V is TRBV9 and J is TRBJ2-3, with D possibly being TRBD2 (6 bases). Trimming pared 2 bases from V and 2 bases from J, leaving 15 bases between. In germline, CDR1 is SGDLS, CDR2 YYNGEE. This CDR3 is built from 16 residues. CDR3 loop: CASSVRDSYTTDTQYF. DNA for the CDR3: TGTGCCAGCAGCGTGCGGGACTCCTACACCACAGATACGCAGTATTTT.

The rearrangement joins TRBV7-8 to TRBJ2-5; D remains ambiguous. Trimming took off 2 bases at V and 2 bases at J, with 9 bases between the two ends. The germline gives CDR1 SGHVS, CDR2 FQNEAQ. The CDR3 is made up of 14 amino acids. CDR3 DNA sequence: TGTGCCAGCAGCTTATCCAGAACACAAGAGACCCAGTACTTC. As protein: CASSLSRTQETQYF.

The CDR3 coding sequence is TGTGCCAGCAGCCCCGGGGGACAGAGACAAGAGACCCAGTACTTC. This encodes CASSPGGQRQETQYF. J is TRBJ2-5 and V is TRBV11-3, with a weak D call TRBD1 (7 bases). Germline-derived CDR1 and CDR2 are SGHNT and YENEEA. V was trimmed by 5 bases and J by 2 bases, leaving 15 bases between them. The CDR3 runs to 15 residues.

This chain links TRBV9 with TRBJ2-3; maybe TRBD2 (6 bases). Germline CDR1 and CDR2: SGDLS and YYNGEE. Between the trimmed V and J ends, which lost 2 bases and 3 bases, there was a span of 10 bases. The CDR3 runs 14 residues. DNA for the CDR3: TGTGCCAGCAGCGTGGAGCGGGCTACAGATACGCAGTATTTT. Translating gives CASSVERATDTQYF. Full variable domain (remainder filled in from reference TRBV9 and TRBJ2-3): DSGVTQTPKHLITATGQRVTLRCSPRSGDLSVYWYQQSLDQGLQFLIQYYNGEERAKGNILERFSAQQFPDLHSELNLSSLELGDSALYFCASSVERATDTQYFGPGTRLTVL.

The chain joins TRBV7-9 to TRBJ1-4; 7 bases align to TRBD1. CDR1 and CDR2 (germline): SEHNR, FQNEAQ (reference sequence). V gave up 1 base and J gave up 6 bases; unmatched junction bases: 8. CDR3 size: 16 residues. As DNA, the CDR3 is TGTGCCAGCAGCTTAGGACCGGACAGGCCGGATGAAAAACTGTTTTTT. Amino acid sequence: CASSLGPDRPDEKLFF.

The chain is built from TRBV6-5 and TRBJ1-2; no firm D call. CDR1 and CDR2 (germline): MNHEY, SVGAGI. The CDR3 has 14 amino acids. V dropped 2 bases and J dropped 4 bases, with 11 bases sitting between them. The CDR3 region is CASSYAGAPYGYTF. The CDR3 bases are TGTGCCAGCAGTTACGCCGGAGCCCCCTATGGCTACACCTTC.

The CDR3 loop reads CSLQYRGIHAQYF. The CDR3 DNA reads as TGCAGCCTACAGTACAGGGGAATCCACGCGCAGTACTTC. The V gene is TRBV29-1, the J gene TRBJ2-7, with TRBD1 matching over 7 bases. Germline V CDR1 and CDR2: SQVTM, ANQGSEA. This CDR3 is built from 13 residues. Trimming removed 8 bases from V and 9 bases from J; junction bases left unmatched: 16.

This clone was found a few times. The same CDR3 arises from other DNA sequences in this sample as well. The chain links TRBV11-2 to TRBJ1-1; D gene unclear. V was pared by 3 bases and J by 0 bases, with 5 bases between. Germline CDR1 reads SGHAT; CDR2 reads FQNNGV. CDR3 length: 13 residues. CDR3 nucleotide sequence: TGTGCCAGCAGCTTCGGGTTGAACACTGAAGCTTTCTTT. This sequence encodes CASSFGLNTEAFF.

In its sample, this clone was seen a few times. The chain joins TRBV7-2 to TRBJ2-3; TRBD1 matches 9 bases. CDR3 length: 15 amino acids. The junction had 7 bases not matched to a gene; V was cut back by 5 bases and J by 4 bases. Germline CDR1 is SGHTA and CDR2 is FQGNSA. The chain's CDR3 is CASSLTGGAADTQYF. The CDR3 bases are TGTGCCAGCAGCCTAACAGGGGGCGCGGCAGATACGCAGTATTTT.

The rearrangement uses TRBV7-2 and TRBJ1-5; D perhaps matches TRBD1 (5 bases). This CDR3 is 16 amino acids long. Germline V gene lookup returns CDR1 SGHTA and CDR2 FQGNSA. V lost 4 bases and J lost 0, with 13 bases in between. The DNA of the CDR3 is TGTGCCAGCAGCTCAGGGAGGTTATATAGCAATCAGCCCCAGCATTTT. This encodes CASSSGRLYSNQPQHF.

CDR3 region: CASSWTSDYEQYF. Written as DNA, the CDR3 is TGTGCCAGCAGTTGGACTAGCGACTACGAGCAGTACTTC. The J gene is TRBJ2-7, the V gene TRBV6-1, with 9 bases fitting TRBD2. There are 13 residues in the CDR3. Germline CDR1 and CDR2: MNHNS and SASEGT. J gave up 3 bases and V 5 bases, and 2 bases lay outside the gene matches.

The chain combines TRBV18 with TRBJ1-3, with TRBD1 identical over 7 bases. With 3 bases clipped from V and 4 bases from J, the junction kept 3 bases outside the gene matches. CDR1 and CDR2 (germline): KGHSH, LQKENI. The CDR3 sequence is 14 residues long. This chain's CDR3 is CASSPQGEGNTIYF. CDR3 DNA: TGTGCCAGCTCACCCCAGGGGGAAGGAAACACCATATATTTT. The complete variable domain, with remaining parts taken from reference TRBV18 and TRBJ1-3, reads NAGVMQNPRHLVRRRGQEARLRCSPMKGHSHVYWYRQLPEEGLKFMVYLQKENIIDESGMPKERFSAEFPKEGPSILRIQQVVRGDSAAYFCASSPQGEGNTIYFGEGSWLTVV.

The chain recombines TRBV9 with TRBJ2-7, with 9 bases that match TRBD1. The V gene end was trimmed by 4 bases and the J gene end by 5 bases; junction bases not matched to a gene: 13. CDR3 length: 16 residues. Germline CDR1 reads SGDLS; CDR2 reads YYNGEE. This CDR3 reads CASSTRAGTGHNEQYF. The CDR3 DNA reads TGTGCCAGCAGCACACGGGCCGGGACAGGGCACAACGAGCAGTACTTC.